The entry that follows covers one T cell receptor (beta chain) sequence. TCRdb reprocessed the 5' RACE reads and reports one entry per CDR3 protein, with no DNA. In total, the table holds 140,000 or so distinct CDR3 sequences. The data derive from a study of T cells expressing NK-cell markers. Whole-study context: It was from sorted CD3+CD56+NKG2C+, CD3+CD56+NKG2C- and CD3+CD56-NKG2C+ T cells that TCR beta repertoires came. Seven of the eight sequenced donors were HCMV-seropositive; one was seronegative.

Sequenced: blood T cells: a sorted CD56 or NKG2C T cell subset, CD4+ or CD8+ T cells, or bulk PBMC T cells (not recorded which). The receptor was derived from a man younger than 30 in good health.

CDR3 region: CAWSLGALSGNTIYF. This chain joins TRBV30 and TRBJ1-3. CDR3 length: 15 residues. Looked up from germline, CDR1 is GTSNPN and CDR2 is SVGIG (reference sequence).